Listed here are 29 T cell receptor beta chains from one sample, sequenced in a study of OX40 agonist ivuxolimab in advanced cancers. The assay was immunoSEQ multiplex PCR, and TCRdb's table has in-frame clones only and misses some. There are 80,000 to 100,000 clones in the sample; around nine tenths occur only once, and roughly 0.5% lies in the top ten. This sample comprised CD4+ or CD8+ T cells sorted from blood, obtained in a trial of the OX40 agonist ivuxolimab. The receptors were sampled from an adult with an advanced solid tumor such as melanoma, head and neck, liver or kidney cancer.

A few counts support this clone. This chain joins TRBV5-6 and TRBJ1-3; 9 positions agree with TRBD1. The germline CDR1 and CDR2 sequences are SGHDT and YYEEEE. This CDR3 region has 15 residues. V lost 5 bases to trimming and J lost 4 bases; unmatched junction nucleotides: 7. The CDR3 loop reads CASSYDRGSGNTIYF. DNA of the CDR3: TGTGCCAGCAGTTACGACAGGGGGTCAGGAAACACCATATATTTT.

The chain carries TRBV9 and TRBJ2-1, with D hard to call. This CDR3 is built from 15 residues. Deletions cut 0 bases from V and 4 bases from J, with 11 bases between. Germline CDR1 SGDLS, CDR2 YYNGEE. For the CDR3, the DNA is TGTGCCAGCAGCGTAGCTACTGGAAGTTACAATGAGCAGTTCTTC. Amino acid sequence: CASSVATGSYNEQFF.

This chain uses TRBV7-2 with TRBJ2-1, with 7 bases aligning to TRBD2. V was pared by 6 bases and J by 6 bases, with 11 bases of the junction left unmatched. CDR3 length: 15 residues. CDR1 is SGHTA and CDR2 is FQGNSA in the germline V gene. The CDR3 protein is CASSLLVGGFNEQFF. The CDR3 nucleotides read TGTGCCAGCAGTCTACTAGTGGGGGGGTTCAATGAGCAGTTCTTC.

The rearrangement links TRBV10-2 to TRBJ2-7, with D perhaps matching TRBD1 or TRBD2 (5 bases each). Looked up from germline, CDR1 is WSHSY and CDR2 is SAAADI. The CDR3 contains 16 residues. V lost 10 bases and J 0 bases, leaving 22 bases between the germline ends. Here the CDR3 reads CATKSEWGSNSYEQYF. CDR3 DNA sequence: TGCGCCACCAAGTCGGAGTGGGGGTCGAACTCCTACGAGCAGTACTTC.

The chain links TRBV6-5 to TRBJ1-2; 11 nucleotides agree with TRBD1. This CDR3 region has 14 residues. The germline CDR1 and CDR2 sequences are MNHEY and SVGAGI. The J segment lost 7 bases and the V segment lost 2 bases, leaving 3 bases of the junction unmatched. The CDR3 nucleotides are TGTGCCAGCAGTTACCGGGACAGGGGGGGTGGCTACACCTTC. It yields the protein CASSYRDRGGGYTF.

CDR3 nucleotides: TGTGCCAGTAGTTTGCAGGGGGCCTACGAGCAGTACTTC. Protein product: CASSLQGAYEQYF. The V gene is TRBV19, the J gene TRBJ2-7, with 7 nucleotides matching TRBD1. The V and J ends lost 5 bases and 2 bases, in that order; junction bases with no gene match: 3. This CDR3 comprises 13 residues. CDR1 and CDR2 from the germline V gene are LNHDA and SQIVND (reference sequence).

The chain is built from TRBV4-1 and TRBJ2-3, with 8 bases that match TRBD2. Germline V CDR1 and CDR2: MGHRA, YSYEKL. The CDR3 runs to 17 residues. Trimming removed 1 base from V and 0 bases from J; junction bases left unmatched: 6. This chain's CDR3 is CASSQGERGFSTDTQYF. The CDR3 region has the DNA TGCGCCAGCAGCCAAGGGGAGCGGGGGTTTAGCACAGATACGCAGTATTTT.

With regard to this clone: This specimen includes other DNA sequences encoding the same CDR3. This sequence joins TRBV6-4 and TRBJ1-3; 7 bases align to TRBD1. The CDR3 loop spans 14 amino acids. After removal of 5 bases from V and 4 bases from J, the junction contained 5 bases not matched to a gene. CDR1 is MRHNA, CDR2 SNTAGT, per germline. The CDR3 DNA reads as TGTGCCAGCAGTAAACAGGGGCCAGGAAACACCATATATTTT. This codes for CASSKQGPGNTIYF.

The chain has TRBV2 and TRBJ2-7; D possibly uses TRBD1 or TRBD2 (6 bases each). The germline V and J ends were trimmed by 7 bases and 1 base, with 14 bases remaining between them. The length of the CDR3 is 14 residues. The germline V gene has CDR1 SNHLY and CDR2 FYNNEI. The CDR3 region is CASKGGIISYEQYF. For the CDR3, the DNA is TGTGCCAGCAAAGGGGGGATTATTTCCTACGAGCAGTACTTC.

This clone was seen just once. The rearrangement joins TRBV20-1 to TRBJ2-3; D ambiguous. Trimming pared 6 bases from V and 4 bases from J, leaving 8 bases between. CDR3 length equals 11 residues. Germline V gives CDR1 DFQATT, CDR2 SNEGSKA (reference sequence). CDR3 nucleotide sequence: TGCAGTGCCCCAAACCCAGATACGCAGTATTTT. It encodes CSAPNPDTQYF.

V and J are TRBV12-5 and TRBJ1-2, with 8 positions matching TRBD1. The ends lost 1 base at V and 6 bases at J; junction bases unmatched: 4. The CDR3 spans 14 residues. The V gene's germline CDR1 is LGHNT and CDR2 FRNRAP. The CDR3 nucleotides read TGTGCTAGTGGTTTGGACAGGGGGTACCATGGCTACACCTTC. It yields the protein CASGLDRGYHGYTF.

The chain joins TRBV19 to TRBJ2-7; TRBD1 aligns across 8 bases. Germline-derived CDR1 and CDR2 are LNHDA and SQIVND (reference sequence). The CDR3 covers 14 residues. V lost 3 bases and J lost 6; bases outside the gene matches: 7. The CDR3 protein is CASSIDRGGSEQYF. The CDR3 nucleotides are TGTGCCAGTAGTATTGACAGGGGTGGATCCGAGCAGTACTTC.

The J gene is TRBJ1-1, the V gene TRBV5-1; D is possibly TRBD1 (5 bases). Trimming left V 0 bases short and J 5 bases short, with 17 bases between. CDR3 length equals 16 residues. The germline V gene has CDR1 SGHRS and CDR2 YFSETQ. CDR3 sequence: CASSLAMGDRNTEAFF. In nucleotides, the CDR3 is TGCGCCAGCAGCTTGGCCATGGGGGACCGAAATACTGAAGCTTTCTTT.

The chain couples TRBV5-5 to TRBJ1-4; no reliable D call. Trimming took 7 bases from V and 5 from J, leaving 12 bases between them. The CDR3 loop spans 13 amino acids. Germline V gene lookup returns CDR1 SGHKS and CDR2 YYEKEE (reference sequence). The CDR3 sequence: CASRVDLNEKLFF. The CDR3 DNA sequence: TGTGCCAGCCGCGTGGATCTGAATGAAAAACTGTTTTTT. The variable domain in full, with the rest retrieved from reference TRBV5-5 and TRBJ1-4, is DAGVTQSPTHLIKTRGQQVTLRCSPISGHKSVSWYQQVLGQGPQFIFQYYEKEERGRGNFPDRFSARQFPNYSSELNVNALLLGDSALYLCASRVDLNEKLFFGSGTQLSVL.

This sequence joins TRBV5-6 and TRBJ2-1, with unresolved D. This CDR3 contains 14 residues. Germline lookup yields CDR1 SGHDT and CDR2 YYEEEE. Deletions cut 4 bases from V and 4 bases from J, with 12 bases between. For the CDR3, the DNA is TGTGCCAGCAGCCAGATGGCGTATTACAATGAGCAGTTCTTC. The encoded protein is CASSQMAYYNEQFF.

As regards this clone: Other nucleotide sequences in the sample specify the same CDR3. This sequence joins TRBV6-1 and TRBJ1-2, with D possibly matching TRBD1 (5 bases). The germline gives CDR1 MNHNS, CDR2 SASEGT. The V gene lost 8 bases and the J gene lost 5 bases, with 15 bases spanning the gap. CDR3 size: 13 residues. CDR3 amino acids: CASSDGGRYGYTF. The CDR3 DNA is TGTGCCAGCTCCGACGGGGGAAGGTATGGCTACACCTTC.

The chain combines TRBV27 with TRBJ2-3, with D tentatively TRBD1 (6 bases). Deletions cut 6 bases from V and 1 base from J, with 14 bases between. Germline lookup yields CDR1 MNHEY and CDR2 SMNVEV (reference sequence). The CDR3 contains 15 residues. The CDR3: CASSRDRYRTDTQYF. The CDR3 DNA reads TGTGCCAGCAGCCGCGACAGGTATCGCACAGATACGCAGTATTTT.

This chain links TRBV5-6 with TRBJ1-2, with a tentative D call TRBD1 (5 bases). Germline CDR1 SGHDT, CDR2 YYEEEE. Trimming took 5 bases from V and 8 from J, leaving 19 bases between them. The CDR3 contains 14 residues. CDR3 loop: CASRGQQGRRGYTF. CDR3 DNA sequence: TGTGCCAGCAGGGGGCAGCAGGGAAGGCGAGGCTACACCTTC.

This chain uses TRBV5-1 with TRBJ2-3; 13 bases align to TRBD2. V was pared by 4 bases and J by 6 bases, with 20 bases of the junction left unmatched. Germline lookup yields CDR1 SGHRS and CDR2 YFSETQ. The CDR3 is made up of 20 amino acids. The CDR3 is CASSTTPRLAGGPNADTQYF. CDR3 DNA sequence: TGCGCCAGCAGCACTACGCCCCGACTAGCGGGGGGCCCCAACGCTGATACGCAGTATTTT. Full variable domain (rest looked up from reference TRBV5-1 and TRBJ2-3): KAGVTQTPRYLIKTRGQQVTLSCSPISGHRSVSWYQQTPGQGLQFLFEYFSETQRNKGNFPGRFSGRQFSNSRSEMNVSTLELGDSALYLCASSTTPRLAGGPNADTQYFGPGTRLTVL.

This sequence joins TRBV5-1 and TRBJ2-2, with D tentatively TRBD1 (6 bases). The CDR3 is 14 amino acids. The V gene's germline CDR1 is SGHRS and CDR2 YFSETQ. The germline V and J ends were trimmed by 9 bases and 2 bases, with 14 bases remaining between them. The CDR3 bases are TGCGCCACTACGACTGGGGGCAACACCGGGGAGCTGTTTTTT. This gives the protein CATTTGGNTGELFF.

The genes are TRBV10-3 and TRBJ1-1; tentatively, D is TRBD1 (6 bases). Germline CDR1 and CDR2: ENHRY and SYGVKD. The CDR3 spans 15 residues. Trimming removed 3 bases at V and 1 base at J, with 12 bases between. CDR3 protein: CAISEGTGRNTEAFF. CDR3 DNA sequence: TGTGCCATCAGTGAAGGAACAGGGAGGAACACTGAAGCTTTCTTT.

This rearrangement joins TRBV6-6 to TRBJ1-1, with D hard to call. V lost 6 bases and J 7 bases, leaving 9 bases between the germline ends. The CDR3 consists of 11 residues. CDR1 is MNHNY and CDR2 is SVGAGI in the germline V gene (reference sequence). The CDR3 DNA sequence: TGTGCCAGCAGCGGACGGTTTGAAGCTTTCTTT. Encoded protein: CASSGRFEAFF.

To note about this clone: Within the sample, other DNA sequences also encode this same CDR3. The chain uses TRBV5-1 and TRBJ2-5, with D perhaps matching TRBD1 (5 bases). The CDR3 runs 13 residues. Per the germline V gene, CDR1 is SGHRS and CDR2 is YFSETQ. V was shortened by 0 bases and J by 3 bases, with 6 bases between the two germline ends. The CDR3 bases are TGCGCCAGCAGCTTGGAAGGGGAAGAGACCCAGTACTTC. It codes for CASSLEGEETQYF.

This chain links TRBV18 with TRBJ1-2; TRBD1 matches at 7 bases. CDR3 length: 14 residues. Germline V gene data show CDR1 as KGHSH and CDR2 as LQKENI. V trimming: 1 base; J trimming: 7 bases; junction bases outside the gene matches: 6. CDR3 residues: CASSPLRGHRGYTF. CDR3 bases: TGTGCCAGCTCACCACTGAGGGGGCACCGTGGCTACACCTTC.

The CDR3 DNA is TGCAGCGTTGGCCATCAGGTAAATGAGCAGTTCTTC. The encoded protein is CSVGHQVNEQFF. V is TRBV29-1 and J is TRBJ2-1, with D unclear. The CDR3 runs 12 residues. V was shortened by 4 bases and J by 7 bases, with 11 bases between the two germline ends. The germline V gene encodes CDR1 SQVTM and CDR2 ANQGSEA.

The CDR3 loop reads CASSRIGVSTTDTQYF. The DNA for the CDR3 is TGTGCCAGCAGCCGAATCGGGGTCTCGACGACAGATACGCAGTATTTT. The chain carries TRBV5-5 and TRBJ2-3, with a weak D call TRBD2 (5 bases). Trimming removed 4 bases at V and 3 bases at J, with 18 bases between. CDR1 is SGHKS and CDR2 is YYEKEE in the germline V gene (reference sequence). This CDR3 contains 16 residues. Drawing the rest from reference TRBV5-5 and TRBJ2-3, the complete variable domain is DAGVTQSPTHLIKTRGQQVTLRCSPISGHKSVSWYQQVLGQGPQFIFQYYEKEERGRGNFPDRFSARQFPNYSSELNVNALLLGDSALYLCASSRIGVSTTDTQYFGPGTRLTVL.

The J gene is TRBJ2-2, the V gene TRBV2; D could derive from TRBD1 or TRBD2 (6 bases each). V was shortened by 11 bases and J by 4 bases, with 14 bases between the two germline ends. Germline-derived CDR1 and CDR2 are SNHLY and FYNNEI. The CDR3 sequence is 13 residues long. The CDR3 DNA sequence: TGTGCCGGGGGGCGGGACACCACCGGGGAGCTGTTTTTT. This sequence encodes CAGGRDTTGELFF.

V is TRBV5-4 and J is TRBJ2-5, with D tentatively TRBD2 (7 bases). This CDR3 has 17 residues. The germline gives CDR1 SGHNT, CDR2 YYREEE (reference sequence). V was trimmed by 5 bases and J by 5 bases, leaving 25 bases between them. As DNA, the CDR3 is TGTGCCAGCAGTCATAGTTCGGTGGGGGGGCCGAGGGAGACCCAGTACTTC. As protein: CASSHSSVGGPRETQYF.

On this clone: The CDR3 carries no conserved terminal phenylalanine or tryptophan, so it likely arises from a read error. The CDR3 loop is CASSDGNLGTGGSPLHL. Here the CDR3 DNA reads TGTGCCAGCAGTGATGGGAACTTAGGGACAGGGGGATCACCCCTCCACCTT. V usage is TRBV6-1 and J usage is TRBJ1-6, with 11 bases aligning to TRBD1. Germline V gives CDR1 MNHNS, CDR2 SASEGT. J was trimmed by 10 bases and V by 3 bases; bases with no gene match: 11. CDR3 length equals 17 residues.